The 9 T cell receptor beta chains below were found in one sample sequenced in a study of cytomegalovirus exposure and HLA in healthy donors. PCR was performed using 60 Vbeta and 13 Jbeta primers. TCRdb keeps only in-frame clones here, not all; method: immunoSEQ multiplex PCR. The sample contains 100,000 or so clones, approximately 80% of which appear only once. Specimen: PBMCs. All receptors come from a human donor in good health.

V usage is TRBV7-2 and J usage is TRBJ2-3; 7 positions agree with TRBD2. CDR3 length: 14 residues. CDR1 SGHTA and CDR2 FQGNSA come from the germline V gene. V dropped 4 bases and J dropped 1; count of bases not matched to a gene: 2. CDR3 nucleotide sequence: TGTGCCAGCAGCTCGGGGGGAGGCACAGATACGCAGTATTTT. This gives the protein CASSSGGGTDTQYF.

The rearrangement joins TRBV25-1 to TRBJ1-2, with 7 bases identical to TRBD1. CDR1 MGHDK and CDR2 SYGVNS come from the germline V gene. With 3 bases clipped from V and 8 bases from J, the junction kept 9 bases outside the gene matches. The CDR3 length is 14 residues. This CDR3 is CASSEGLSGGGYTF. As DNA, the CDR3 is TGTGCCAGCAGTGAGGGACTTTCAGGGGGAGGCTACACCTTC.

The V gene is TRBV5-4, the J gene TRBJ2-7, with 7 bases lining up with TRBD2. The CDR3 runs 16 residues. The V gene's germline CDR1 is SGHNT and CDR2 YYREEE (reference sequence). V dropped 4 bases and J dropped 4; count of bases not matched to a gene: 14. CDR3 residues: CASSQAPRGGIYEQYF. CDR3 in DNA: TGTGCCAGCAGCCAAGCTCCGAGGGGAGGGATATACGAGCAGTACTTC.

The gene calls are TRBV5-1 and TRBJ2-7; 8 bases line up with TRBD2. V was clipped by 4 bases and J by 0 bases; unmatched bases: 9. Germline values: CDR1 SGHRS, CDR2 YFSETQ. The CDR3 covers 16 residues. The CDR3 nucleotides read TGCGCCAGCAGCCCCCACCCAGCGGGAGCCTCCTACGAGCAGTACTTC. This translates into CASSPHPAGASYEQYF.

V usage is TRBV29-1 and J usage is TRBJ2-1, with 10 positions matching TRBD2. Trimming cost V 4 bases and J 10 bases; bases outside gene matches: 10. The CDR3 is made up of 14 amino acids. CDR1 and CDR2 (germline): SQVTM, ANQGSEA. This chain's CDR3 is CSVVVTSGSREQFF. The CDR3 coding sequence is TGCAGCGTTGTTGTGACTAGCGGGTCCCGGGAGCAGTTCTTC.

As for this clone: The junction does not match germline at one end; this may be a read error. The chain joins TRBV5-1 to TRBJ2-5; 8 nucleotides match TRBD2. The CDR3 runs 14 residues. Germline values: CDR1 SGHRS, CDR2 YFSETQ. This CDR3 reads CASCSGTFEETRYF. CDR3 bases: TGCGCCAGCTGTAGCGGGACTTTTGAAGAGACCCGGTACTTC.

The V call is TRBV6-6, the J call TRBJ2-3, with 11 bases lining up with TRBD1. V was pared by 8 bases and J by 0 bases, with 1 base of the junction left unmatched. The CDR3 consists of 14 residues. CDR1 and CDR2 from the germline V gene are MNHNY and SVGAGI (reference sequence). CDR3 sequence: CASRDRGSTDTQYF. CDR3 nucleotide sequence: TGTGCCAGCCGGGACAGGGGGAGCACAGATACGCAGTATTTT.

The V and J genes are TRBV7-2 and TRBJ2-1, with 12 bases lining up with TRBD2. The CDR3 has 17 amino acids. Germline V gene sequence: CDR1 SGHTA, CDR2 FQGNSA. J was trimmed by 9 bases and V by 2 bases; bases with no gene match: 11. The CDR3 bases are TGTGCCAGCAGCTTAAGTCTAGCGGGAGGGATAGAGGGTGAGCAGTTCTTC. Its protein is CASSLSLAGGIEGEQFF.

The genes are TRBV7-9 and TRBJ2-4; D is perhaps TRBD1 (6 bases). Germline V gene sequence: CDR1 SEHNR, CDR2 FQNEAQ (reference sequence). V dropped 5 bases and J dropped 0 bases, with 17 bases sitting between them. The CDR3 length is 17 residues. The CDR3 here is CASSQFRQDLAKNIQYF. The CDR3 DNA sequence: TGTGCCAGCAGCCAATTTCGACAGGATCTAGCCAAAAACATTCAGTACTTC. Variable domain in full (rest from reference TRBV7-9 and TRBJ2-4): DTGVSQNPRHKITKRGQNVTFRCDPISEHNRLYWYRQTLGQGPEFLTYFQNEAQLEKSRLLSDRFSAERPKGSFSTLEIQRTEQGDSAMYLCASSQFRQDLAKNIQYFGAGTRLSVL.